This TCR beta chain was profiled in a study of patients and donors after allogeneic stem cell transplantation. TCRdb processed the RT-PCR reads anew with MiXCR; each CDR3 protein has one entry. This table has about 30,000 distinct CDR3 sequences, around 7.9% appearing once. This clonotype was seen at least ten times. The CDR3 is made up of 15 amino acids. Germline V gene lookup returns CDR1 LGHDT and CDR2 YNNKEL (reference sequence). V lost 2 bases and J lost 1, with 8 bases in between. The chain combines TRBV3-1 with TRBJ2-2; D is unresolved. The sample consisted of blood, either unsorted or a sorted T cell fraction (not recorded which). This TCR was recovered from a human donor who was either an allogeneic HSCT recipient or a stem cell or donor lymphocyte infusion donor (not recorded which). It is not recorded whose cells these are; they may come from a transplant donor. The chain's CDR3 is CASSQLGENTGELFF. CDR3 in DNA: TGTGCCAGCAGCCAATTAGGAGAGAACACCGGGGAGCTGTTTTTT.